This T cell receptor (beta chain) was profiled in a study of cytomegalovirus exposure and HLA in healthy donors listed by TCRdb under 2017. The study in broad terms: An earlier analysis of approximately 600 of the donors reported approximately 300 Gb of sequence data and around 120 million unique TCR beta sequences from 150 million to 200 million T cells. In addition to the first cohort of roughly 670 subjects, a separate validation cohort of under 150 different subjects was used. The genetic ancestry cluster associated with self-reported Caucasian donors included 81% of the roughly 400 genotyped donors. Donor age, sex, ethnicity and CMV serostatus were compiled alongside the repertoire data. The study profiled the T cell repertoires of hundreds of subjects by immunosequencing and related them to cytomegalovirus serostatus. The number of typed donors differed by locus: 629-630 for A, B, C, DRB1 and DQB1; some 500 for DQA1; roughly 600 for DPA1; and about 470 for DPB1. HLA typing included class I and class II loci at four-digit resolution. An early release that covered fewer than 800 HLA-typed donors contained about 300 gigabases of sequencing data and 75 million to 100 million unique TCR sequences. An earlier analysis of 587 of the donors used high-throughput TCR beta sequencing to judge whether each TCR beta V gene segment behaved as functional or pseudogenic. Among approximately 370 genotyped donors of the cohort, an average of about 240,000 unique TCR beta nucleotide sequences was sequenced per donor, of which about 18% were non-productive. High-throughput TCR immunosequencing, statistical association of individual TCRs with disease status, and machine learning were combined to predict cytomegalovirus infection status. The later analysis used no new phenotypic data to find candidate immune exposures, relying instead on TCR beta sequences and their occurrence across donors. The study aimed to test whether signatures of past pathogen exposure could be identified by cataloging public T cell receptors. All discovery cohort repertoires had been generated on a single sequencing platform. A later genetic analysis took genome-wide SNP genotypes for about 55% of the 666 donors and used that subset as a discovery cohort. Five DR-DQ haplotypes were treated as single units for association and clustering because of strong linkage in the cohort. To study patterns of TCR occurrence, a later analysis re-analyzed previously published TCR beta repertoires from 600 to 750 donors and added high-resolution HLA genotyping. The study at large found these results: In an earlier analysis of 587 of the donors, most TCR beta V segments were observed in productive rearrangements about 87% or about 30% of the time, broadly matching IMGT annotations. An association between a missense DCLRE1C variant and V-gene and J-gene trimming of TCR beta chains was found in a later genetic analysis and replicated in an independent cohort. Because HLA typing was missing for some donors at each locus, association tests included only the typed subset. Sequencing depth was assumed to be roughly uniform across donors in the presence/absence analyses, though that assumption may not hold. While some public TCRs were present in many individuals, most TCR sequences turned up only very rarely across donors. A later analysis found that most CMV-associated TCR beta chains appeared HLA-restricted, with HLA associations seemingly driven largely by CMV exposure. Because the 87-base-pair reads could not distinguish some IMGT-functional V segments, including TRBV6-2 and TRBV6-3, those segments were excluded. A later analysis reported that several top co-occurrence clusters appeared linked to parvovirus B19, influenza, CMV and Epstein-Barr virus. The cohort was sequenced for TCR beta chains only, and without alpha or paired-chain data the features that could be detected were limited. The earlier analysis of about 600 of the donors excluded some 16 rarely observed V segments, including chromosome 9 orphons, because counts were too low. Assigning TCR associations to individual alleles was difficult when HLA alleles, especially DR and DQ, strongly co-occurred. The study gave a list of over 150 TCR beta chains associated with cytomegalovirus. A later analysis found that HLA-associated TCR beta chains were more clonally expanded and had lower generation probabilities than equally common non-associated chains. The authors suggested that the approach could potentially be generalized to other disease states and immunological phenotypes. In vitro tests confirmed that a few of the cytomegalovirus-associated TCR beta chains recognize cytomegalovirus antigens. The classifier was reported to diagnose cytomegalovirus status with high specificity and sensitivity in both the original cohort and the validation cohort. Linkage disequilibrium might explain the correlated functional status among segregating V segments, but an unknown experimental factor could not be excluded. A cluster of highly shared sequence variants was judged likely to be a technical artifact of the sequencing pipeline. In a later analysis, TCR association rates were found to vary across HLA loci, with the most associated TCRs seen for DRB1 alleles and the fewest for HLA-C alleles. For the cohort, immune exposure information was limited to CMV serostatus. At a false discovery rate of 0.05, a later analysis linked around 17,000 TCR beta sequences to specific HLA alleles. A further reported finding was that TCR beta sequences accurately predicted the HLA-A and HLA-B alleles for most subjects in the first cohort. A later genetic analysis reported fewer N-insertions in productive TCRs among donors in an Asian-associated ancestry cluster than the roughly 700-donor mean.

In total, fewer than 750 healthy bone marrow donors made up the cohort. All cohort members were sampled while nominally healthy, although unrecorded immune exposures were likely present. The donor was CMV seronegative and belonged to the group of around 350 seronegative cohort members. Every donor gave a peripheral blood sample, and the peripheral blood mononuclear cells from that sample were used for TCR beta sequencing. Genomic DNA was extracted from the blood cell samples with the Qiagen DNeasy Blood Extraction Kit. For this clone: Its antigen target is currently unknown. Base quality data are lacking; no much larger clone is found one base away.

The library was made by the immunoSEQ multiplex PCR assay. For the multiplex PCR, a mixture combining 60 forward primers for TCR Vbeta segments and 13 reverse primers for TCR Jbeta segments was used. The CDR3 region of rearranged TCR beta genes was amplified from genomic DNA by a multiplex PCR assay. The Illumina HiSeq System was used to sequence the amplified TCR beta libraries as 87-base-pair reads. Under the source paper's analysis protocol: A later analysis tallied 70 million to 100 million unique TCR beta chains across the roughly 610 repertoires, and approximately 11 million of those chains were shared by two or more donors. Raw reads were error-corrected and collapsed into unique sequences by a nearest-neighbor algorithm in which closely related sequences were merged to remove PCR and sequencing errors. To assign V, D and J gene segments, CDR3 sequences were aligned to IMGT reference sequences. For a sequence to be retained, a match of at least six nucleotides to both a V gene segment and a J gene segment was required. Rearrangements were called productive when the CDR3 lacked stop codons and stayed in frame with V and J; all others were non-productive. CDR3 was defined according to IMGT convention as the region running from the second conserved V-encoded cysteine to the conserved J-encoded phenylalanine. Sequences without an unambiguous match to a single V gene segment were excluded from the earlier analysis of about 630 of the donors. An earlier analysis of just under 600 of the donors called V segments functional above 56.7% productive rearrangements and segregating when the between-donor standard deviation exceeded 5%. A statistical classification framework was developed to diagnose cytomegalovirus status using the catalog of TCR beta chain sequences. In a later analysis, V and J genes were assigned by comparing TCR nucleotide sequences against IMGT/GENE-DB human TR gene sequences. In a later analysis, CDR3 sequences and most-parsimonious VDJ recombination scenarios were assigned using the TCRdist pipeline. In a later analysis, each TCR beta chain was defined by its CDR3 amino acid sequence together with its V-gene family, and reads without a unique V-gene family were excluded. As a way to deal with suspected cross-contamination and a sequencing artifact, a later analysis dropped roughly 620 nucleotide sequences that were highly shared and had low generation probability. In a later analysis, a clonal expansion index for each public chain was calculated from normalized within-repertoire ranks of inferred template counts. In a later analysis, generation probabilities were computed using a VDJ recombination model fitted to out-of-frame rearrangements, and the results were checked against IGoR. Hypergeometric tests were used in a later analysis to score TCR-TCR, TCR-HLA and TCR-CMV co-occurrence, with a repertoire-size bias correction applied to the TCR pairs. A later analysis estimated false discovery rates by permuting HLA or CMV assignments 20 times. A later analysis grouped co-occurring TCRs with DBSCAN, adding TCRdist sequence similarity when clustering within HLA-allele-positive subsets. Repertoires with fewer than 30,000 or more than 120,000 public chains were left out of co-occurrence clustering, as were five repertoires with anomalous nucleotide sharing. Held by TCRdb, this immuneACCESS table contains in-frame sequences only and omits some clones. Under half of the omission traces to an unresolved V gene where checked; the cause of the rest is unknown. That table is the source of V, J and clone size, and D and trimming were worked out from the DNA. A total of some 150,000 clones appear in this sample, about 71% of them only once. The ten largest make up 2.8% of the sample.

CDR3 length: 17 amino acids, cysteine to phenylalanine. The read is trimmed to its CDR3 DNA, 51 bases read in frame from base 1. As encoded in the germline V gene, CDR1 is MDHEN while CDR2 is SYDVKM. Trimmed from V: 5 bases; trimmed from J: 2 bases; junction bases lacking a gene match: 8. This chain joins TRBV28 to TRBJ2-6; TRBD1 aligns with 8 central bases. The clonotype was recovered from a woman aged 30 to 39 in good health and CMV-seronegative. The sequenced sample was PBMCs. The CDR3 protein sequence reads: CASSARRGRTGANVLTF. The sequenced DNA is TGTGCCAGCAGTGCCCGCAGGGGGCGCACTGGGGCCAACGTCCTGACTTTC.